This passage covers 9 T cell receptor beta chains from one sample sequenced in a study of blood T cell repertoires in COVID-19. Profiled with immunoSEQ multiplex PCR; TCRdb holds only in-frame clones, not every one. The table shows fewer than 400,000 clones, with 90% occurring only once. The source material was peripheral blood. The receptors derive from a woman younger than 45 with COVID-19, enrolled during active disease.

The chain employs TRBV2 and TRBJ1-4, with 10 bases fitting TRBD1. This CDR3 contains 13 residues. The V segment lost 7 bases and the J segment 6 bases; nucleotides outside the gene matches: 2. Germline V gene sequence: CDR1 SNHLY, CDR2 FYNNEI. In nucleotides, the CDR3 is TGTGCCAGCACCGGGACAGGGGATGAAAAACTGTTTTTT. This sequence encodes CASTGTGDEKLFF.

The gene calls are TRBV7-9 and TRBJ1-2; maybe TRBD1 (6 bases). Germline-derived CDR1 and CDR2 are SEHNR and FQNEAQ (reference sequence). V was trimmed by 3 bases and J by 4 bases, leaving 18 bases between them. The CDR3 covers 16 residues. This CDR3 is CASSFMLGADSYGYTF. The DNA of the CDR3 is TGTGCCAGCAGCTTTATGCTCGGGGCGGACAGCTATGGCTACACCTTC.

The chain links TRBV2 to TRBJ1-3, with 7 bases identical to TRBD1. V lost 9 bases, J lost 2 bases, and 10 bases stayed unmatched. Germline assignment: CDR1 SNHLY and CDR2 FYNNEI. This CDR3 is 15 amino acids long. The CDR3 protein is CARADREGAGNTIYF. CDR3 coding DNA: TGTGCCAGAGCCGACAGGGAAGGAGCTGGAAACACCATATATTTT. The full variable domain, with the rest looked up from reference TRBV2 and TRBJ1-3, is EPEVTQTPSHQVTQMGQEVILRCVPISNHLYFYWYRQILGQKVEFLVSFYNNEISEKSEIFDDQFSVERPDGSNFTLKIRSTKLEDSAMYFCARADREGAGNTIYFGEGSWLTVV.

The rearrangement joins TRBV19 to TRBJ1-1, with 9 bases matching TRBD1. The J segment lost 0 bases and the V segment lost 4 bases, leaving 3 bases of the junction unmatched. CDR1 LNHDA and CDR2 SQIVND come from the germline V gene (reference sequence). This CDR3 is 15 amino acids long. This CDR3 reads CASSTQGALNTEAFF. CDR3 DNA: TGTGCCAGTAGTACACAGGGGGCCTTGAACACTGAAGCTTTCTTT.

The chain combines TRBV18 with TRBJ1-4; D perhaps matches TRBD1 (5 bases). The CDR3 is 15 residues long. Germline CDR1 KGHSH, CDR2 LQKENI. The V and J ends lost 2 bases and 5 bases respectively, with 12 bases between them. CDR3 protein: CASSPIIAGNEKLFF. In DNA, the CDR3 is TGTGCCAGCTCACCAATAATTGCAGGGAATGAAAAACTGTTTTTT. Looking up the rest from reference TRBV18 and TRBJ1-4 gives the full variable domain: NAGVMQNPRHLVRRRGQEARLRCSPMKGHSHVYWYRQLPEEGLKFMVYLQKENIIDESGMPKERFSAEFPKEGPSILRIQQVVRGDSAAYFCASSPIIAGNEKLFFGSGTQLSVL.

The CDR3 coding sequence is TGTGCCAGTGCGGACAGCAACACCGGGGAGCTGTTTTTT. It is translated as CASADSNTGELFF. The rearrangement joins TRBV28 to TRBJ2-2; D perhaps matches TRBD1 (6 bases). CDR3 length: 13 amino acids. Deletions cut 9 bases from V and 2 bases from J, with 10 bases between. Germline CDR1 MDHEN, CDR2 SYDVKM.

The chain combines TRBV19 with TRBJ1-5; D uncertain. The germline V and J ends were trimmed by 4 bases and 7 bases, with 14 bases remaining between them. The CDR3 is made up of 14 amino acids. CDR1 is LNHDA, CDR2 SQIVND, per germline (reference sequence). CDR3 DNA: TGTGCCAGTAGTACCCCAGGTCAGTGGCAGCCCCAGCATTTT. Amino acids: CASSTPGQWQPQHF.

The chain links TRBV7-2 to TRBJ2-7; possible D gene TRBD2, 5 bases. Trimming left V 2 bases short and J 0 bases short, with 11 bases between. The CDR3 contains 15 residues. Germline V CDR1 and CDR2: SGHTA, FQGNSA. CDR3 loop: CASSLRAAVSYEQYF. The DNA of the CDR3 is TGTGCCAGCAGCTTAAGAGCGGCAGTCTCCTACGAGCAGTACTTC.

As concerns this clone: The sample carries other DNA sequences with the same CDR3. The chain joins TRBV18 to TRBJ1-3, with a possible D match to TRBD1 (6 bases). The CDR3 covers 14 residues. Germline lookup yields CDR1 KGHSH and CDR2 LQKENI. V was clipped by 4 bases and J by 0 bases, with 7 bases between them. The DNA of the CDR3 is TGTGCCAGCTCACAGGACAGCTCTGGAAACACCATATATTTT. Amino acid sequence: CASSQDSSGNTIYF.